This T cell receptor (beta chain) is from a study of PD-1 blockade in classical Hodgkin lymphoma. Regarding the study as a whole: CD8+ TCR diversity did not rise significantly by C4D1, unlike CD4+. Newly diagnosed patients were said to have less baseline TCR diversity than healthy donors did.

Points on this clone: Its antigen is unidentified.

The germline V gene has CDR1 LNHDA and CDR2 SQIVND (reference sequence). Trimming took off 5 bases at V and 8 bases at J, with 10 bases between the two ends. The CDR3 loop spans 13 amino acids. TCRdb's table, derived via immunoSEQ multiplex PCR, lists solely in-frame clones and lacks some. The table includes 20,000 to 25,000 clones, more than 70% detected once. Time point defined: cycle 4 day 1 (C4D1), after 6 weeks of nivolumab. Every patient had relapsed following autologous stem cell transplantation, and cohorts differed in brentuximab vedotin exposure. V usage is TRBV19 and J usage is TRBJ1-6; tentative D call: TRBD1 (5 bases). The clonotype originates from a human donor with classical Hodgkin lymphoma. Material: peripheral blood mononuclear cells (PBMCs), obtained before the fourth cycle of nivolumab. CDR3 sequence (DNA): TGTGCCAGTAGTGCGACAGCCCATTCACCCCTCCACTTT. It is translated as CASSATAHSPLHF. The entire variable domain, with the rest obtained from reference TRBV19 and TRBJ1-6, is as follows: DGGITQSPKYLFRKEGQNVTLSCEQNLNHDAMYWYRQDPGQGLRLIYYSQIVNDFQKGDIAEGYSVSREKKESFPLTVTSAQKNPTAFYLCASSATAHSPLHFGNGTRLTVT.